This paragraph reports one T cell receptor (beta chain). Trimming took 0 bases from V and 8 from J; bases not matched to a gene: 13. The CDR3 runs to 18 residues. Germline CDR1 and CDR2: LGHNA and YNFKEQ. The data are from a study of T-cell reconstitution after alpha-beta-depleted transplantation in children. Preparing the TCRbeta library involved the use of unique molecular identifiers. TCRdb itself ran the PCR reads through MiXCR, one entry per CDR3 protein. The profile shows nearly 350,000 distinct CDR3 sequences, roughly 16% of them singletons. Sequenced here: PBMCs, mostly from graft donor cells, sampled 360 days after TCRalphabeta/CD19-depleted stem cell transplant. This rearrangement joins TRBV4-2 to TRBJ2-3; TRBD2 agrees at 11 bases. The sequence derives from a male patient between 2 and 15 years old who had a stem cell transplant for acute lymphoblastic leukemia, so the T cells may come from the graft donor. The CDR3 sequence is CASSQDLYSGRADVTQYF. The CDR3 DNA reads as TGTGCCAGCAGCCAAGATCTATATAGCGGGAGGGCCGATGTTACGCAGTATTTT.